This entry is about one T cell receptor (beta chain). The target antigen is unknown. As to treatment: roughly 11-day PBMC culture with coronavirus spike peptide pools or control peptides (ViraFEST assay). The CDR3 is made up of 11 amino acids. V lost 4 bases and J lost 5, with 4 bases in between. Per germline, CDR1 LGHNA and CDR2 YSLEER. CD4+ T cells that had been cultured provided DNA sequenced with the Oncomine TCR Beta short-read assay. TCRdb called the PCR reads again in MiXCR, with one record for every CDR3 protein. The data show just under 20,000 distinct CDR3 sequences, roughly 50% seen once. The data were obtained in a study of vaccination and CD4 T cells after COVID-19.

This clonotype was sampled from a human donor who had recovered from COVID-19. This sample comprised CD4+ T cells from blood, cultured in vitro, obtained after SARS-CoV-2 vaccination. V gene TRBV4-3 combines with J gene TRBJ2-3; D remains unclear. The CDR3 DNA is TGCGCCAGCAGCCGGGAAGATACGCAGTATTTT. Translating gives CASSREDTQYF.